The present entry profiles one T cell receptor (beta chain) with its context. The antigen is unknown. CD8 cells classed as naive were CD45RO-negative and positively selected for CCR7, excluding terminally differentiated effector memory CD45RA+ cells. All donors were Caucasian adults living in Nashville, Tennessee. In the original workflow: Filtering of immunoSEQ junctional sequences could not match full-length read filtering. Measured with immunoSEQ multiplex PCR; TCRdb has only the in-frame clones, and not every one. Clone size and V and J calls were adopted from that table, with D and trimming inferred from the DNA. Among some 630,000 clones listed, about 96% were seen once. The data originate from a study of shared clonotypes between healthy human individuals. Study-level findings and limits: The generation probabilities recorded for non-shared clonotypes fell below those of clonotypes shared by all four donors.

Germline-derived CDR1 and CDR2 are MDHEN and SYDVKM. V lost 6 bases to trimming and J lost 4 bases, with 18 bases between them. There are 15 residues in the CDR3. What was sequenced was naive CD8+ T cells sorted from blood. The genes are TRBV28 and TRBJ1-1; D is unresolved. The TCR comes from a woman between 25 and 40 years old in good health. The CDR3 bases are TGTGCCAGCAGCTATGCCAGTTTTTTTCGCACTGAAGCTTTCTTT. It translates to CASSYASFFRTEAFF.